The 17 T cell receptor beta chains below come from one sample, sequenced in a study of blood T cells in healthy people across ages. A second PCR, run for about 7 to 11 cycles, used a sample-barcoded 5' primer plus a J-beta primer mix. In TCRdb, the 5' RACE reads were re-called with MiXCR into one record per CDR3 protein. The table records roughly 1.9 million distinct CDR3 sequences, approximately 39% of them present only once. Sequencing was performed on blood. These receptor sequences come from a human donor in good health.

The rearrangement joins TRBV12-3 or TRBV12-4 to TRBJ2-2; TRBD1 matches at 7 bases. CDR3 length: 16 residues. J was trimmed by 4 bases and V by 7 bases; bases with no gene match: 12. CDR3 DNA sequence: TGTGCCAGCACCAAAGAGACAGGGTCTGTCACCGGGGAGCTGTTTTTT. Translation: CASTKETGSVTGELFF.

This chain links TRBV4-2 with TRBJ2-7; 9 positions match TRBD1. CDR3 length equals 15 residues. The V gene end was trimmed by 1 base and the J gene end by 5 bases; junction bases not matched to a gene: 6. Per the germline V gene, CDR1 is LGHNA and CDR2 is YNFKEQ. CDR3 sequence reads: CASSQAGQGAHEQYF. CDR3 bases: TGTGCCAGCAGCCAAGCGGGACAGGGCGCCCACGAGCAGTACTTC.

This chain links TRBV7-6 with TRBJ2-1; TRBD2 matches 11 bases. Trimming at V came to 1 base and at J to 6 bases, leaving 5 bases not matched to a gene. The CDR3 loop spans 16 amino acids. Germline V lookup: CDR1 SGHVS, CDR2 FNYEAQ. CDR3 sequence reads: CASSLVGLAGGNEQFF. The CDR3 bases are TGTGCCAGCAGCTTAGTTGGTCTAGCGGGGGGCAATGAGCAGTTCTTC.

The chain carries TRBV7-2 and TRBJ1-1, with TRBD1 as a possible D gene (5 bases). Trimming shortened V by 5 bases and J by 7 bases, and 11 bases separated the two germline ends. CDR3 length: 12 amino acids. The germline V gene has CDR1 SGHTA and CDR2 FQGNSA. CDR3 amino acids: CASSPGTVEAFF. The CDR3 region has the DNA TGTGCCAGCAGCCCTGGGACGGTTGAAGCTTTCTTT. Complete variable domain (other parts from reference TRBV7-2 and TRBJ1-1): GAGVSQSPSNKVTEKGKDVELRCDPISGHTALYWYRQSLGQGLEFLIYFQGNSAPDKSGLPSDRFSAERTGGSVSTLTIQRTQQEDSAVYLCASSPGTVEAFFGQGTRLTVV.

This clonotype was found once. This chain connects TRBV7-9 to TRBJ1-3; unclear D gene. CDR3 length: 12 residues. The germline gives CDR1 SEHNR, CDR2 FQNEAQ (reference sequence). V lost 0 bases and J 6 bases, leaving 3 bases between the germline ends. CDR3: CASSLAPNTIYF. DNA for the CDR3: TGTGCCAGCAGCTTAGCCCCAAACACCATATATTTT.

This clonotype was seen just once. The chain employs TRBV20-1 and TRBJ2-1; no firm D call. With 0 bases removed from V and 0 bases from J, the gap between germline ends came to 12 bases. This CDR3 comprises 16 residues. Germline lookup yields CDR1 DFQATT and CDR2 SNEGSKA (reference sequence). The CDR3 sequence: CSARDFGSSSYNEQFF. As DNA, the CDR3 is TGCAGTGCTAGAGATTTTGGGTCAAGCTCCTACAATGAGCAGTTCTTC.

The CDR3 sequence is CSAHLTGRSGPPRGYTF. In DNA, the CDR3 is TGCAGTGCCCACCTCACGGGTCGATCAGGTCCCCCTAGGGGCTACACCTTC. The V call is TRBV20-1, the J call TRBJ1-2; D is ambiguous. Germline assignment: CDR1 DFQATT and CDR2 SNEGSKA (reference sequence). The CDR3 covers 17 residues. V dropped 6 bases and J dropped 8 bases, with 31 bases sitting between them.

The chain joins TRBV7-8 to TRBJ1-4; 7 nucleotides line up with TRBD1. Germline V gene sequence: CDR1 SGHVS, CDR2 FQNEAQ. The CDR3 is 17 amino acids. Trimming took 5 bases from V and 6 from J; bases not matched to a gene: 15. CDR3 protein: CASSRYAGTARHEKLFF. The CDR3 DNA sequence: TGTGCCAGCAGCCGGTACGCCGGGACAGCCCGACATGAAAAACTGTTTTTT. Combining the CDR3 with reference TRBV7-8 and TRBJ1-4 gives the whole variable domain GAGVSQSPRYKVAKRGQDVALRCDPISGHVSLFWYQQALGQGPEFLTYFQNEAQLDKSGLPSDRFFAERPEGSVSTLKIQRTQQEDSAVYLCASSRYAGTARHEKLFFGSGTQLSVL.

The genes are TRBV10-3 and TRBJ2-7; TRBD2 matches at 7 bases. The germline V gene encodes CDR1 ENHRY and CDR2 SYGVKD. V was clipped by 6 bases and J by 3 bases; unmatched bases: 5. The CDR3 runs to 13 residues. The CDR3 reads CAISSGLNYEQYF. DNA of the CDR3: TGTGCCATCAGCTCGGGACTAAACTACGAGCAGTACTTC.

This rearrangement joins TRBV4-2 to TRBJ2-1, with 8 bases fitting TRBD2. J was trimmed by 0 bases and V by 2 bases; bases with no gene match: 12. The V gene's germline CDR1 is LGHNA and CDR2 YNFKEQ. The CDR3 runs 19 residues. CDR3 protein: CASSQLGLAGGNSYNEQFF. The CDR3 bases are TGTGCCAGCAGCCAACTGGGGCTAGCGGGCGGGAACTCCTACAATGAGCAGTTCTTC.

This clonotype came up a few times. This chain uses TRBV11-2 with TRBJ2-1, with TRBD1 matching 7 bases. The J segment lost 5 bases and the V segment lost 5 bases, leaving 15 bases of the junction unmatched. This CDR3 spans 17 amino acids. Germline CDR1 reads SGHAT; CDR2 reads FQNNGV. The CDR3 region is CASSPLSPGQVDNEQFF. In DNA, the CDR3 is TGTGCCAGCAGCCCTCTTTCCCCAGGACAGGTCGACAATGAGCAGTTCTTC. Supplemented by reference TRBV11-2 and TRBJ2-1, the full variable domain reads EAGVAQSPRYKIIEKRQSVAFWCNPISGHATLYWYQQILGQGPKLLIQFQNNGVVDDSQLPKDRFSAERLKGVDSTLKIQPAKLEDSAVYLCASSPLSPGQVDNEQFFGPGTRLTVL.

This clonotype showed up many times. The chain has TRBV5-1 and TRBJ2-3; 7 positions match TRBD2. CDR1 is SGHRS and CDR2 is YFSETQ in the germline V gene. V dropped 0 bases and J dropped 4; count of bases not matched to a gene: 5. This CDR3 spans 15 amino acids. The CDR3 here is CASSLEAGTSDTQYF. The CDR3 nucleotides are TGCGCCAGCAGCTTGGAAGCGGGGACGTCAGATACGCAGTATTTT.

Concerning this clonotype: A junction boundary mismatches the germline segment, possibly from a read error. The gene calls are TRBV4-3 and TRBJ2-3, with TRBD1 matching 7 bases. The CDR3 has 17 residues. CDR1 is LGHNA, CDR2 YSLEER, per germline. The CDR3 spells CANSQDRDSLLGRTQYF. CDR3 DNA: TGCGCCAACAGCCAAGATCGGGACAGCTTACTCGGGCGGACGCAGTATTTT.

This clonotype showed up just a few times. This sequence joins TRBV7-6 and TRBJ1-1, with a possible D match to TRBD1 (5 bases). The CDR3 has 12 amino acids. V lost 4 bases and J 7 bases, leaving 10 bases between the germline ends. CDR1 SGHVS and CDR2 FNYEAQ come from the germline V gene. The CDR3 region has the DNA TGTGCCAGCAGCTACCGGGACGGTGAAGCTTTCTTT. Translated: CASSYRDGEAFF.

This clonotype occurred once. The chain is built from TRBV12-3 or TRBV12-4 and TRBJ1-2, with D uncertain. This CDR3 contains 14 residues. The V and J ends lost 3 bases and 7 bases respectively, with 15 bases between them. In nucleotides, the CDR3 is TGTGCCAGCAGTTTGTACACGTCGATGGTTGGCTACACCTTC. Translated, it gives CASSLYTSMVGYTF.

This clonotype has just a few counts. This chain uses TRBV28 with TRBJ1-5; a weak D match, TRBD1 (6 bases). This CDR3 is 14 amino acids long. Germline CDR1 is MDHEN and CDR2 is SYDVKM. The V end lost 4 bases, the J end lost 6 bases, and 13 bases lay between the germline ends. CDR3: CASSSDRNVQPQHF. As DNA, the CDR3 is TGTGCCAGCAGTTCCGACAGGAATGTTCAGCCCCAGCATTTT. The full variable domain, in which reference TRBV28 and TRBJ1-5 provide the parts outside the CDR3, is DVKVTQSSRYLVKRTGEKVFLECVQDMDHENMFWYRQDPGLGLRLIYFSYDVKMKEKGDIPEGYSVSREKKERFSLILESASTNQTSMYLCASSSDRNVQPQHFGDGTRLSIL.

The chain is built from TRBV6-4 and TRBJ1-2; the D is unclear. Germline CDR1 and CDR2: MRHNA and SNTAGT. CDR3 length equals 14 residues. V lost 2 bases to trimming and J lost 7 bases, with 14 bases between them. CDR3 in amino acids: CASSDGHLGGGYTF. For the CDR3, the DNA is TGTGCCAGCAGTGACGGTCATTTAGGTGGTGGCTACACCTTC.